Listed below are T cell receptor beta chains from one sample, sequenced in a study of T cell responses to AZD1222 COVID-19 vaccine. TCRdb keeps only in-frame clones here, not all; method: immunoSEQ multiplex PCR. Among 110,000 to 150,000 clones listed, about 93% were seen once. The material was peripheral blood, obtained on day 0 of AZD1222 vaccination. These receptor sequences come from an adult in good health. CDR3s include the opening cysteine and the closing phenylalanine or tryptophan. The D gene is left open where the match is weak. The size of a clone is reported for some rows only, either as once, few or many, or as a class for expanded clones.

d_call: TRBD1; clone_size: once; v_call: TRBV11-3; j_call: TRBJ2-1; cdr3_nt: TGTGCCAGCAGCTTGGGACAGGGGCGGCGGGAGCAGTTCTTC; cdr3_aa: CASSLGQGRREQFF
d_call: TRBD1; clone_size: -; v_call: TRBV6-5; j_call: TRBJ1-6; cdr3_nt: TGTGCCAGCAGGGGGACAGGGTCCCTCCACTTT; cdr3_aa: CASRGTGSLHF
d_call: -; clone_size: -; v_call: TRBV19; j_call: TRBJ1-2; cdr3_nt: TGTGCCAGCTACAGGGATGGCTACACCTTC; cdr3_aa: CASYRDGYTF
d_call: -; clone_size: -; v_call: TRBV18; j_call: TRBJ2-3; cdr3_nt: TGTGCCAGCTCACCGAGCTCAGATACGCAGTATTTT; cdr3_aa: CASSPSSDTQYF
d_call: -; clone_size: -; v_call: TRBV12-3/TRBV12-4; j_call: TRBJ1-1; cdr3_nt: TGTGCCAGCATTAGGGGGGTAACGACTGAAGCTTTCTTT; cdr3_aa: CASIRGVTTEAFF
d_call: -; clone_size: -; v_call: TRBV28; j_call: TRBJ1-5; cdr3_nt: TGTGCCACGGGTGGGGGCAATCAGCCCCAGCATTTT; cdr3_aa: CATGGGNQPQHF
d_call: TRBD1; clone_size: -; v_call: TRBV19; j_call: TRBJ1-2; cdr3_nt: TGTGCCAGTAGTATATCTACAGGGGCCTTCTATGGCTACACCTTC; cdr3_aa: CASSISTGAFYGYTF
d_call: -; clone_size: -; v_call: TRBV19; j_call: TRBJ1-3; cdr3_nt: TGTGCCAGTAGTATTACGGGGTTTGGAAACACCATATATTTT; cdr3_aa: CASSITGFGNTIYF
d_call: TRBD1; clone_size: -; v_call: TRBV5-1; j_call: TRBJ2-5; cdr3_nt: TGCGCCAGCAGCCTGACAGGGGGCGAGGAGACCCAGTACTTC; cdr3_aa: CASSLTGGEETQYF
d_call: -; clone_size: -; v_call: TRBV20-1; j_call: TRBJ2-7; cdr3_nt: TGCAGTGCTAGTGGTCTGGGAGGTTCCTACGAGCAGTACTTC; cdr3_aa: CSASGLGGSYEQYF
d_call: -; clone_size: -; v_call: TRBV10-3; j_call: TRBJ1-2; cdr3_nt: TGTGCCATCAGTGAGTCGTCGGGCAGGGAGGCAAACGGCTACACCTTC; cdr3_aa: CAISESSGREANGYTF
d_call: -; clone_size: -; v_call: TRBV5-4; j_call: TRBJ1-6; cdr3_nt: TGTGCCAGCAGTTCAGGGGTCTCAAATTCACCCCTCCACTTT; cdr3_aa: CASSSGVSNSPLHF
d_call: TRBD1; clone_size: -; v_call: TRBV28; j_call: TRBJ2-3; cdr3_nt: TGTGCCAGCAGTTTGAGTGGACAGGGCACACATACGCAGTATTTT; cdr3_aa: CASSLSGQGTHTQYF
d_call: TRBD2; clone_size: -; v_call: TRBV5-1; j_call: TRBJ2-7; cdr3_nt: TGCGCCAGCAGCTTGGTCCCGACTAGCGGGAGTACCTACGAGCAGTACTTC; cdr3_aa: CASSLVPTSGSTYEQYF
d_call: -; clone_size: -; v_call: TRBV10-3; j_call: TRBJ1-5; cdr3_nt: TGTGCCATCACCGGGACCCCGGATCAGCCCCAGCATTTT; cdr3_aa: CAITGTPDQPQHF
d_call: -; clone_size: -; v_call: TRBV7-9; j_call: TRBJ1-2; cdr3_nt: TGTGCCAGCAGCTTAGGCGGGACACCTTATGGCTACACCTTC; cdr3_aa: CASSLGGTPYGYTF
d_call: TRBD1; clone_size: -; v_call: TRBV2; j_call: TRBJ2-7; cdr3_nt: TGTGCCAGCAGTGAGCGGACAGGTTCCTACGAGCAGTACTTC; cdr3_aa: CASSERTGSYEQYF
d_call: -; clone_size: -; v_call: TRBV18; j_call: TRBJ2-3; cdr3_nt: TGTGCCAGCTCACTAAGGGGGGAAGATACGCAGTATTTT; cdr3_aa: CASSLRGEDTQYF
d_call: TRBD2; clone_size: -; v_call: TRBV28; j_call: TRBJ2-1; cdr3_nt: TGTGCCAGCACCCGGGGGGGGAGGCCCTACAATGAGCAGTTCTTC; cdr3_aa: CASTRGGRPYNEQFF
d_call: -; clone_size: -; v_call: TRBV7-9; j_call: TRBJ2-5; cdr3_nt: TGTGCCAGCAGCTTAAAAGGTACAGCCCGCGGAGGTGCGGAGACCCAGTACTTC; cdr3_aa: CASSLKGTARGGAETQYF
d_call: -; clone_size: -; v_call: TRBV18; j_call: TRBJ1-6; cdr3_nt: TGTGCCAGCTCACCGTCGTTCAATTCACCCCTCCACTTT; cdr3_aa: CASSPSFNSPLHF
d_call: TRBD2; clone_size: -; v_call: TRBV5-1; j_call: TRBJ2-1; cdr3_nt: TGCGCCAGCAGCTTGAGTTCCAGCGGGAGATACAATGAGCAGTTCTTC; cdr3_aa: CASSLSSSGRYNEQFF
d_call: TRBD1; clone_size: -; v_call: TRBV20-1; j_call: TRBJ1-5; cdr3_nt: TGCAGTGCTAGTAACCTGGGGGACAGGGGCAATCAGCCCCAGCATTTT; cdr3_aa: CSASNLGDRGNQPQHF
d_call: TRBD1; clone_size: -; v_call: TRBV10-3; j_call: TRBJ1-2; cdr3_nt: TGTGCCACCCGGACAGGGTTGTATGGCTACACCTTC; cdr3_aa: CATRTGLYGYTF